The present entry profiles one T cell receptor beta chain with its context. Germline loops: CDR1 SGHVS, CDR2 FQNEAQ. This CDR3 has 14 amino acids. The junction had 13 bases not matched to a gene; V was cut back by 3 bases and J by 13 bases. This PCR relied on a set of 60 Vbeta primers and 13 Jbeta primers. The assay was immunoSEQ multiplex PCR, and TCRdb's table has in-frame clones only and misses some. The table records some 90,000 clones, under 85% of them present only once. The sample comes from a study of cytomegalovirus exposure and HLA in healthy donors. Sequences were obtained from PBMCs. V and J are TRBV7-8 and TRBJ2-5; TRBD2 matches 8 bases. The clonotype originates from a female donor in good health and CMV-seropositive. CDR3 nucleotide sequence: TGTGCCAGCAGCTTTGGCCTAGCGGGTGAAATTCGGTACTTC. Protein product: CASSFGLAGEIRYF. Supplemented by reference TRBV7-8 and TRBJ2-5, the full variable domain reads GAGVSQSPRYKVAKRGQDVALRCDPISGHVSLFWYQQALGQGPEFLTYFQNEAQLDKSGLPSDRFFAERPEGSVSTLKIQRTQQEDSAVYLCASSFGLAGEIRYFGPGTRLLVL.